This T cell receptor (beta chain) was recorded in a study of T cells in localized non-small cell lung cancer. Study observations and caveats: Measurement of T cell clonality placed uninvolved adjacent lung highest, above the level in tumor.

Remarks on this clone: Its antigen remains unknown.

This CDR3 has 16 residues. Germline-derived CDR1 and CDR2 are ENHRY and SYGVKD. Trimming at V came to 6 bases and at J to 2 bases, leaving 7 bases not matched to a gene. Some clones are missing from TCRdb's copy, which holds only in-frame ones; the method was immunoSEQ multiplex PCR. This sample carries approximately 70,000 clones, about 90% of them seen once, and the ten largest clones take just over 20%. This sample comprised peripheral blood, obtained before any cancer treatment. This TCR was sampled from an older male donor with stage III squamous cell lung carcinoma. The chain combines TRBV10-3 with TRBJ2-3, with 11 bases lining up with TRBD2. The CDR3 spells CAIRRASGGPTDTQYF. The CDR3 DNA sequence: TGTGCCATCAGGCGGGCTAGCGGGGGGCCCACAGATACGCAGTATTTT.